Following are 2 T cell receptor beta chains from one sample sequenced in a study of PD-1 blockade in classical Hodgkin lymphoma. Produced via immunoSEQ multiplex PCR; TCRdb's table is partial and in-frame only. The data show more than 10,000 clones, with about 90% seen just once and approximately 0.9% held by the top ten. Sample time point: cycle 4 day 1 (C4D1), after more than 5 weeks of nivolumab. Each and every patient relapsed after autologous stem cell transplantation, and patients got differing brentuximab vedotin exposure. Thawed PBMCs yielded CD4+ T cells through magnetic negative selection. Source: CD4+ T cells from blood, taken before the fourth cycle of nivolumab. These receptor sequences come from a human donor with classical Hodgkin lymphoma.

This clone was recorded once. This chain uses TRBV18 with TRBJ1-1; D not certain. Trimming removed 6 bases at V and 0 bases at J, with 20 bases between. The CDR3 consists of 17 residues. CDR1 is KGHSH, CDR2 LQKENI, per germline. CDR3 DNA sequence: TGTGCCAGCTCGAGCCTTCCAACGATTGAGATGAACACTGAAGCTTTCTTT. This codes for CASSSLPTIEMNTEAFF.

This clone appeared a single time. The V call is TRBV28, the J call TRBJ1-2, with D hard to call. V lost 3 bases to trimming and J lost 1 base, with 15 bases between them. CDR1 MDHEN and CDR2 SYDVKM come from the germline V gene. The CDR3 is 16 amino acids. CDR3 bases: TGTGCCAGCAGTTTGACTGTAAGGGTCGTTAACTATGGCTACACCTTC. As protein: CASSLTVRVVNYGYTF.